The subject of this entry is one T cell receptor (beta chain). Its antigen is unknown. V lost 0 bases to trimming and J lost 0 bases, with 9 bases between them. Germline V CDR1 and CDR2: SGDLS, YYNGEE. CDR3 length: 15 amino acids. These data originate in a study of Ad26.COV2.S vaccination and SARS-CoV-2 variants. Described treatment: 15 to 20 received Ad26.COV2.S at low or high dose, single or two shots; roughly five received placebo; per-sample allocation not given. Sampling occurred on day 63 after the first vaccine or placebo injection. Measured with immunoSEQ multiplex PCR; TCRdb has only the in-frame clones, and not every one. Among hundreds of thousands of clones listed, around nine tenths were seen once. Study-wide results and caveats: Vaccine and placebo recipients had similar non-spike TCR breadth. Possibly, TCR breadth and depth analyses underestimated total T cell responses.

The chain links TRBV9 to TRBJ1-1; D remains ambiguous. The receptor was isolated from a person aged 18-60 years who received the Ad26.COV2.S COVID-19 vaccine or a placebo. This specimen was peripheral blood, taken in a trial of Ad26.COV2.S vaccine versus placebo. The CDR3 region has the DNA TGTGCCAGCAGCGTAGATGGGTCTTTGAACACTGAAGCTTTCTTT. Residues: CASSVDGSLNTEAFF.